The sequence of this T cell receptor beta chain was determined in a study of early T cells in non-severe SARS-CoV-2 infection. At the level of the study: Sequencing was performed on bulk RNA from unsorted whole blood, leaving chains unpaired. Study results and caveats: The matching step, a VDJdb search, favored anti-spike CD8 responses and missed private and CD4 specificities.

Germline CDR1 SGHVS, CDR2 FQNEAQ. The V and J ends lost 2 bases and 4 bases, in that order; junction bases with no gene match: 3. The length of the CDR3 is 15 residues. Each cDNA molecule carried a unique molecular identifier. TCRdb re-called the 5' RACE reads through MiXCR, storing one row per CDR3 protein. Of tens of thousands of distinct CDR3 sequences listed, around a tenth are singletons. Only a few counts were recorded for this clonotype. Its target is unknown. V is TRBV7-8 and J is TRBJ2-3; 10 bases map to TRBD2. This clonotype originated in an adult who was a healthcare worker with PCR-confirmed SARS-CoV-2 infection or an uninfected control (not recorded which). The sequenced material came from whole blood. The CDR3, as DNA: TGTGCCAGCAGCTTACTAGCGGGAGTGGCAGATACGCAGTATTTT. This codes for CASSLLAGVADTQYF.